This T cell receptor (beta chain) comes out of a study of CD8+CD57+ T cells in acquired aplastic anemia. Study background: The mean DNA yield obtained from sorted CD4+ and CD8+ cells came to roughly 3 ug. Study outcomes and limitations: No significant difference in CD8+ Simpson's diversity was found between patients and controls. Patients and controls were found to share more than 25 CD8+ CDR3 sequences.

Genomic DNA was employed as the template in profiling TCR beta VDJ and CDR3. TCRdb reprocessed the reads via MiXCR and lists one record per CDR3 protein. The top ten clones hold 7.5% to 9% of a sample with 250,000 to 350,000 distinct CDR3 sequences, approximately 56% of them seen once. This clonotype was observed at least ten times. Antigen: not known. The CDR3 length is 13 residues. Germline CDR1 SGDLS, CDR2 YYNGEE. V lost 3 bases, J lost 1 base, and 6 bases lay in between. The sequenced material came from sorted CD4+, CD8+, or CD8+CD57+ T cells (not recorded which) from PBMCs. This sequence originates from a human donor with severe aplastic anemia or a healthy control (not recorded which). The gene calls are TRBV9 and TRBJ2-3, with D possibly TRBD1 on 6 matching bases. CDR3 sequence: CASSEGGTDTQYF. CDR3 sequence (DNA): TGTGCCAGCAGCGAGGGGGGCACAGATACGCAGTATTTT.